The 21 T cell receptor beta chains below were found in one sample sequenced in a study of T cell changes during pregnancy in multiple sclerosis. This table comes from immunoSEQ multiplex PCR, and its TCRdb copy is limited to in-frame clones, with some not included. Of 37,000 or so clones listed, roughly 91% are singletons. Sequenced here: CD4+ T cells from peripheral blood mononuclear cells, sampled in the second trimester of pregnancy. These TCRs come from a female donor in good health, enrolled as a control in a pregnancy study.

This sequence joins TRBV6-1 and TRBJ1-6; no definite D call. Germline loops: CDR1 MNHNS, CDR2 SASEGT. The CDR3 sequence is 12 residues long. V lost 8 bases and J lost 6, with 8 bases in between. DNA of the CDR3: TGTGCCAGCGGGCAGAGTAATTCACCCCTCCACTTT. Encoded protein: CASGQSNSPLHF.

This chain links TRBV9 with TRBJ1-3, with 7 nucleotides matching TRBD1. The CDR3 sequence is 17 residues long. Germline V CDR1 and CDR2: SGDLS, YYNGEE. The junction had 6 bases not matched to a gene; V was cut back by 0 bases and J by 0 bases. CDR3 sequence reads: CASSVAQGKHSGNTIYF. CDR3 nucleotides: TGTGCCAGCAGCGTAGCACAGGGGAAACACTCTGGAAACACCATATATTTT.

The CDR3 loop is CASSLVRPYHTDTQYF. The DNA for the CDR3 is TGTGCCAGCAGCTTAGTACGTCCCTACCACACAGATACGCAGTATTTT. The chain is built from TRBV7-9 and TRBJ2-3; D is unclear. V gave up 1 base and J gave up 2 bases, with 13 bases separating them. The CDR3 contains 16 residues. Germline lookup yields CDR1 SEHNR and CDR2 FQNEAQ (reference sequence).

The rearrangement uses TRBV14 and TRBJ1-2; tentatively, D is TRBD1 (5 bases). This CDR3 is built from 14 residues. With 0 bases removed from V and 8 bases from J, the gap between germline ends came to 13 bases. Germline lookup yields CDR1 SGHDN and CDR2 FVKESK. In DNA, the CDR3 is TGTGCCAGCAGCCAAGAGTGGGGCTATGAGGGCTACACCTTC. This translates into CASSQEWGYEGYTF.

The chain employs TRBV4-2 and TRBJ2-3; TRBD1 matches 7 bases. CDR1 and CDR2 (germline): LGHNA, YNFKEQ. This CDR3 has 13 residues. V shed 3 bases, J shed 10 bases, and the junction held 7 bases outside the gene matches. CDR3 bases: TGTGCCAGCAGCCAGGTGGAACAGGGGCCGCAGTATTTT. Amino acid sequence: CASSQVEQGPQYF.

The CDR3 is CASSYRTVNSPLHF. The DNA for the CDR3 is TGTGCCAGCAGTTACCGGACAGTAAATTCACCCCTCCACTTT. The gene calls are TRBV27 and TRBJ1-6, with D possibly being TRBD1 (6 bases). Trimming shortened V by 4 bases and J by 7 bases, and 11 bases separated the two germline ends. Germline CDR1 reads MNHEY; CDR2 reads SMNVEV (reference sequence). The CDR3 has 14 amino acids.

The chain couples TRBV19 to TRBJ1-5; weak D call: TRBD1 (5 bases). This CDR3 comprises 17 residues. The germline V gene has CDR1 LNHDA and CDR2 SQIVND (reference sequence). The V gene lost 3 bases and the J gene lost 6 bases, with 21 bases spanning the gap. The CDR3 loop is CASSMGLLGVSGQPQHF. The CDR3 nucleotides read TGTGCCAGTAGTATGGGTTTGTTGGGGGTTAGCGGTCAGCCCCAGCATTTT.

J is TRBJ1-1 and V is TRBV27; 8 bases fit TRBD1. Germline V gene lookup returns CDR1 MNHEY and CDR2 SMNVEV (reference sequence). The CDR3 totals 16 residues. The V segment lost 3 bases and the J segment 4 bases; nucleotides outside the gene matches: 10. In DNA, the CDR3 is TGTGCCAGCAGTTTCGCCCAGGGGGCGTCGGGCACTGAAGCTTTCTTT. Its translation: CASSFAQGASGTEAFF.

This rearrangement joins TRBV6-5 to TRBJ1-1, with 8 bases matching TRBD1. The CDR3 has 13 residues. The V and J ends lost 7 bases and 5 bases, in that order; junction bases with no gene match: 6. Germline loops: CDR1 MNHEY, CDR2 SVGAGI. CDR3 region: CASTRTGKTEAFF. CDR3 coding DNA: TGTGCCAGCACAAGGACAGGGAAAACTGAAGCTTTCTTT.

This chain joins TRBV6-1 and TRBJ2-3; 7 bases fit TRBD2. The CDR3 spans 15 residues. Germline V gene lookup returns CDR1 MNHNS and CDR2 SASEGT. The V and J ends lost 7 bases and 4 bases, in that order; junction bases with no gene match: 11. This chain's CDR3 is CASTHRGSPPDTQYF. The CDR3 nucleotides are TGTGCCAGCACCCACCGCGGGAGCCCCCCAGATACGCAGTATTTT.

The chain employs TRBV18 and TRBJ2-3; TRBD2 matches 8 bases. V trimming: 4 bases; J trimming: 2 bases; junction bases outside the gene matches: 8. Germline CDR1 and CDR2: KGHSH and LQKENI. The CDR3 is made up of 16 amino acids. Here the CDR3 reads CASSLGAGANTDTQYF. The CDR3 coding sequence is TGTGCCAGCTCACTAGGAGCGGGAGCAAACACAGATACGCAGTATTTT. Combining the CDR3 with reference TRBV18 and TRBJ2-3 gives the whole variable domain NAGVMQNPRHLVRRRGQEARLRCSPMKGHSHVYWYRQLPEEGLKFMVYLQKENIIDESGMPKERFSAEFPKEGPSILRIQQVVRGDSAAYFCASSLGAGANTDTQYFGPGTRLTVL.

In the case of this clone: The junction differs from germline at one of its ends, possibly a read error. The rearrangement joins TRBV7-7 to TRBJ2-2; 8 bases fit TRBD1. Germline V lookup: CDR1 SSHAT, CDR2 FNYEAQ (reference sequence). CDR3 length: 15 amino acids. CDR3 amino acids: CASSRTGPSTGELFF. DNA of the CDR3: TGTGCTAGCAGCCGGACAGGGCCGAGCACCGGGGAGCTGTTTTTT.

The genes are TRBV28 and TRBJ1-4; 10 bases agree with TRBD1. CDR1 is MDHEN, CDR2 SYDVKM, per germline. The CDR3 is 13 amino acids. Trimming cost V 7 bases and J 9 bases; bases outside gene matches: 5. As DNA, the CDR3 is TGTGCCAGCATGGGGACAGGGGTACAAAAACTGTTTTTT. Protein sequence: CASMGTGVQKLFF. Full variable domain (outside the CDR3, taken from reference TRBV28 and TRBJ1-4): DVKVTQSSRYLVKRTGEKVFLECVQDMDHENMFWYRQDPGLGLRLIYFSYDVKMKEKGDIPEGYSVSREKKERFSLILESASTNQTSMYLCASMGTGVQKLFFGSGTQLSVL.

This rearrangement joins TRBV7-9 to TRBJ2-7; 8 nucleotides match TRBD1. CDR3 length: 14 residues. Germline V gives CDR1 SEHNR, CDR2 FQNEAQ (reference sequence). Germline trimming cut 2 bases from V and 1 base from J; bases unmatched to any gene: 1. Here the CDR3 reads CASSLQGASYEQYF. CDR3 nucleotides: TGTGCCAGCAGCTTACAGGGGGCGTCCTACGAGCAGTACTTC. Drawing the rest from reference TRBV7-9 and TRBJ2-7, the complete variable domain is DTGVSQNPRHKITKRGQNVTFRCDPISEHNRLYWYRQTLGQGPEFLTYFQNEAQLEKSRLLSDRFSAERPKGSFSTLEIQRTEQGDSAMYLCASSLQGASYEQYFGPGTRLTVT.

The DNA for the CDR3 is TGTGCCAGCAGCTTCAGGGGGTGGAACACTGAAGCTTTCTTT. It encodes CASSFRGWNTEAFF. This chain connects TRBV7-2 to TRBJ1-1; TRBD1 agrees at 7 bases. Germline V lookup: CDR1 SGHTA, CDR2 FQGNSA. The CDR3 is 14 residues long. Trimming cost V 3 bases and J 1 base; bases outside gene matches: 2. Full variable domain (remainder filled in from reference TRBV7-2 and TRBJ1-1): GAGVSQSPSNKVTEKGKDVELRCDPISGHTALYWYRQSLGQGLEFLIYFQGNSAPDKSGLPSDRFSAERTGGSVSTLTIQRTQQEDSAVYLCASSFRGWNTEAFFGQGTRLTVV.

The chain has TRBV7-6 and TRBJ2-1; 8 bases match TRBD2. Trimming cost V 1 base and J 5 bases; bases outside gene matches: 7. The CDR3 has 16 residues. The germline V gene encodes CDR1 SGHVS and CDR2 FNYEAQ. The CDR3: CASSLGASGLNNEQFF. The CDR3 DNA reads as TGTGCCAGCAGCTTAGGGGCTAGCGGGCTTAACAATGAGCAGTTCTTC.

The V and J genes are TRBV11-2 and TRBJ2-2; TRBD1 aligns across 7 bases. The CDR3 length is 15 residues. Trimming removed 4 bases from V and 5 bases from J; junction bases left unmatched: 7. In germline, CDR1 is SGHAT, CDR2 FQNNGV. The CDR3 bases are TGTGCCAGCAGCTCGAACAGGGGAAAAACCGGGGAGCTGTTTTTT. Encoded protein: CASSSNRGKTGELFF.

The rearrangement uses TRBV14 and TRBJ1-1, with D possibly matching TRBD1 (5 bases). The V end was cut by 1 base, the J end by 0 bases, with 15 bases between. CDR1 and CDR2 (germline): SGHDN, FVKESK. This CDR3 is built from 17 residues. The CDR3 bases are TGTGCCAGCAGCCAAGGATCAAGGGGCGTCATGAACACTGAAGCTTTCTTT. As protein: CASSQGSRGVMNTEAFF.

The chain employs TRBV5-6 and TRBJ2-1; D perhaps matches TRBD2 (8 bases). This CDR3 has 18 residues. V shed 4 bases and J shed 0 bases, with 20 bases lying between them. Germline CDR1 and CDR2: SGHDT and YYEEEE. The CDR3 region is CASSMTGWGTSSYNEQFF. The CDR3 DNA is TGTGCCAGCAGCATGACAGGGTGGGGGACTAGCTCCTACAATGAGCAGTTCTTC.

This clone was recorded once. The chain employs TRBV2 and TRBJ2-1, with no clear D. The CDR3 loop spans 12 amino acids. Trimming removed 3 bases at V and 13 bases at J, with 13 bases between. Germline V gives CDR1 SNHLY, CDR2 FYNNEI. The chain's CDR3 is CASSDRQTFQFF. The CDR3 DNA follows: TGTGCCAGCAGTGATCGGCAGACTTTTCAGTTCTTC.

The genes are TRBV19 and TRBJ1-5, with D maybe TRBD1 (5 bases). This CDR3 contains 17 residues. The germline CDR1 and CDR2 sequences are LNHDA and SQIVND (reference sequence). Trimming cost V 3 bases and J 0 bases, with 15 bases left between them. The CDR3 coding sequence is TGTGCCAGTAGTATTAGGGGACTAGGGAATAGCAATCAGCCCCAGCATTTT. Translation gives CASSIRGLGNSNQPQHF.